The next 15 T cell receptor beta chains were all read from a single sample in a study of shared clonotypes between healthy human individuals. Sequenced by immunoSEQ multiplex PCR; TCRdb stores in-frame clones only, minus some. The table shows nearly 2 million clones, with about 95% occurring only once. Naive CD8 cells lacked CD45RO, underwent positive selection for CCR7 and left out terminally differentiated effector memory CD45RA+ cells. Sequencing was performed on naive CD8+ T cells sorted from blood. The source of these receptors is a man between 18 and 35 years old in good health.

This rearrangement joins TRBV28 to TRBJ1-5; TRBD1 might be the D (5 bases). Germline V gene lookup returns CDR1 MDHEN and CDR2 SYDVKM. V dropped 2 bases and J dropped 5 bases, with 10 bases sitting between them. The CDR3 is 14 residues long. The CDR3 sequence: CASSLGGVHQPQHF. CDR3 bases: TGTGCCAGCAGTTTAGGAGGGGTCCATCAGCCCCAGCATTTT. Full variable domain (remainder filled in from reference TRBV28 and TRBJ1-5): DVKVTQSSRYLVKRTGEKVFLECVQDMDHENMFWYRQDPGLGLRLIYFSYDVKMKEKGDIPEGYSVSREKKERFSLILESASTNQTSMYLCASSLGGVHQPQHFGDGTRLSIL.

This clone was recorded once. Different DNA sequences within this sample yield the same CDR3. The chain recombines TRBV27 with TRBJ2-7, with unresolved D. This CDR3 comprises 13 residues. Trimming took off 5 bases at V and 1 base at J, with 9 bases between the two ends. Germline CDR1 and CDR2: MNHEY and SMNVEV (reference sequence). In nucleotides, the CDR3 is TGTGCCAGCAGTCTTGACATATCCTACGAGCAGTACTTC. It specifies CASSLDISYEQYF.

The chain links TRBV12-5 to TRBJ2-7, with a tentative D call TRBD1 (5 bases). The CDR3 runs to 17 residues. Trimming cost V 0 bases and J 2 bases, with 17 bases left between them. Germline values: CDR1 LGHNT, CDR2 FRNRAP. The CDR3 nucleotides read TGTGCTAGTGGTTTGGTCCCAGGCATTTCAGGGACCTACGAGCAGTACTTC. Translated, it gives CASGLVPGISGTYEQYF.

The gene calls are TRBV6-5 and TRBJ2-5, with 9 nucleotides matching TRBD2. Germline loops: CDR1 MNHEY, CDR2 SVGAGI. This CDR3 is 15 amino acids long. The J segment lost 5 bases and the V segment lost 4 bases, leaving 8 bases of the junction unmatched. CDR3 sequence reads: CASSSDVAGVETQYF. CDR3 bases: TGTGCCAGCAGTTCAGACGTAGCGGGAGTGGAGACCCAGTACTTC.

The V gene is TRBV2, the J gene TRBJ2-7, with TRBD2 matching over 11 bases. V lost 7 bases, J lost 5 bases, and 7 bases stayed unmatched. CDR1 is SNHLY, CDR2 FYNNEI, per germline. The CDR3 totals 14 residues. CDR3 sequence (DNA): TGTGCCAGCAACCCAACTAGCGGGAGCAACGAGCAGTACTTC. Protein: CASNPTSGSNEQYF. Looking up the rest from reference TRBV2 and TRBJ2-7 gives the full variable domain: EPEVTQTPSHQVTQMGQEVILRCVPISNHLYFYWYRQILGQKVEFLVSFYNNEISEKSEIFDDQFSVERPDGSNFTLKIRSTKLEDSAMYFCASNPTSGSNEQYFGPGTRLTVT.

This clone was recorded only once. The J gene is TRBJ2-7, the V gene TRBV5-6, with D possibly called TRBD1 or TRBD2 (5 bases each). The ends were cut back, 4 bases at V and 3 bases at J, with 17 bases in the middle. CDR1 is SGHDT and CDR2 is YYEEEE in the germline V gene. The CDR3 sequence is 15 residues long. The CDR3 DNA reads TGTGCCAGCAGCGGGGGAGTAGATAAAAGCTACGAGCAGTACTTC. Its translation: CASSGGVDKSYEQYF.

V gene TRBV9 combines with J gene TRBJ2-2, with D perhaps matching TRBD1 or TRBD2 (5 bases each). This CDR3 comprises 13 residues. The germline V gene encodes CDR1 SGDLS and CDR2 YYNGEE. Deletions cut 3 bases from V and 4 bases from J, with 7 bases between. CDR3 loop: CASSGGITGELFF. CDR3 DNA: TGTGCCAGCAGCGGGGGGATCACCGGGGAGCTGTTTTTT.

A few counts support this clone. The chain links TRBV9 to TRBJ1-2; unclear D gene. CDR3 length equals 12 residues. V was cut by 4 bases and J by 4 bases, with 8 bases left in between. Germline-derived CDR1 and CDR2 are SGDLS and YYNGEE. The CDR3 reads CASSPSIYGYTF. In DNA, the CDR3 is TGTGCCAGCAGCCCCTCAATCTATGGCTACACCTTC.

This chain joins TRBV29-1 and TRBJ2-5, with 7 nucleotides matching TRBD2. CDR3 length: 15 residues. Germline V gene data show CDR1 as SQVTM and CDR2 as ANQGSEA. The V gene end was trimmed by 3 bases and the J gene end by 2 bases; junction bases not matched to a gene: 9. For the CDR3, the DNA is TGCAGCGTTGACCCCCAATCTAGCGGACAAGAGACCCAGTACTTC. This gives the protein CSVDPQSSGQETQYF. Full variable domain (missing parts from reference TRBV29-1 and TRBJ2-5): SAVISQKPSRDICQRGTSLTIQCQVDSQVTMMFWYRQQPGQSLTLIATANQGSEATYESGFVIDKFPISRPNLTFSTLTVSNMSPEDSSIYLCSVDPQSSGQETQYFGPGTRLLVL.

The rearrangement joins TRBV4-1 to TRBJ2-1; D not resolved. Germline V gene sequence: CDR1 MGHRA, CDR2 YSYEKL. V dropped 1 base and J dropped 9 bases, with 10 bases sitting between them. The CDR3 contains 13 residues. CDR3 sequence reads: CASSQGMAFEQFF. The CDR3 DNA reads TGCGCCAGCAGCCAAGGGATGGCGTTTGAGCAGTTCTTC.

A remark on this clone: This sample also contains other DNA sequences that code for the same CDR3. The gene calls are TRBV13 and TRBJ2-1; D is tentatively TRBD1 or TRBD2 (5 bases each). The CDR3 runs to 15 residues. Germline V lookup: CDR1 PRHDT, CDR2 FYEKMQ (reference sequence). Trimming took 2 bases from V and 4 from J, leaving 12 bases between them. CDR3 sequence: CASSLLGGSYNEQFF. The CDR3 nucleotides read TGTGCCAGCAGCTTACTTGGGGGAAGTTACAATGAGCAGTTCTTC.

This chain links TRBV15 with TRBJ2-1, with 7 bases identical to TRBD2. CDR3 length equals 14 residues. Germline CDR1 is LNHNV and CDR2 is YYDKDF (reference sequence). V lost 11 bases to trimming and J lost 8 bases; unmatched junction nucleotides: 15. The DNA for the CDR3 is TGTGCCGCGGGCACCGGGGGGTTAGGCGATGAGCAGTTCTTC. This translates into CAAGTGGLGDEQFF.

The CDR3 bases are TGCGCCAGCAGCAAAGGTGTCCTTAGCACAGATACGCAGTATTTT. Its translation is CASSKGVLSTDTQYF. V is TRBV5-1 and J is TRBJ2-3; no reliable D call. The CDR3 extends over 15 amino acids. Trimming left V 4 bases short and J 0 bases short, with 12 bases between. Germline loops: CDR1 SGHRS, CDR2 YFSETQ.

This sequence joins TRBV15 and TRBJ2-3; D is uncertain. Trimming took 0 bases from V and 2 from J, leaving 12 bases between them. Germline values: CDR1 LNHNV, CDR2 YYDKDF (reference sequence). The CDR3 loop spans 16 amino acids. The CDR3 region has the DNA TGTGCCACCAGCAGAGATCGCGTGTACAACACAGATACGCAGTATTTT. Its protein is CATSRDRVYNTDTQYF.

This clone appeared a single time. The chain carries TRBV30 and TRBJ2-1, with TRBD2 matching over 9 bases. Germline CDR1 GTSNPN, CDR2 SVGIG (reference sequence). The CDR3 has 15 amino acids. Trimming at V came to 0 bases and at J to 2 bases, leaving 2 bases not matched to a gene. CDR3 in DNA: TGTGCCTGGAGTGTAGCGGGGGGTACCTACAATGAGCAGTTCTTC. Translated: CAWSVAGGTYNEQFF.